This T cell receptor beta chain came from a study of radiation and T cells in renal cell carcinoma (dated by TCRdb to 2019 to 2021). At the level of the whole study: The samples were obtained from a clinical trial, where primary renal cell carcinomas were treated with 15 Gy stereotactic body radiation therapy and then removed by nephrectomy 4 weeks afterward. TCR beta sequencing covered 50 to 55 samples in total, comprising some 25 tumors and about 27 peripheral blood samples. Across all 55 or so samples, 4,016,671 unique CDR3 nucleotide sequences encoding 2,658,974 unique CDR3 amino acid sequences were identified.

TCR beta libraries were generated from genomic DNA with the immunoSEQ kit, following the manufacturer's recommendations. To prepare libraries, a first multiplex PCR with proprietary primers was run, followed by a second PCR that added unique barcodes, and a bead cleanup was done after each round. A kit-provided positive control reaction and a negative control reaction were included in every sample batch. The final libraries were assessed on an Agilent 4200 TapeStation D1000 ScreenTape, pooled by volume, and quantified by qPCR. Sequencing ran on an Illumina NextSeq500 with a MidOutput 150-cycle cartridge, using 156 Read1 and 15 Index1 cycles with kit custom primers. The pooled library was loaded at 0.75 to 1 pM, and approximately 18% PhiX control was spiked in. Under the source paper's analysis protocol: The vendor-processed data were analyzed in R, and a clonotype was defined as all T cells that share the same CDR3 nucleotide sequence. For clone abundance analyses, frequencies were normalized to the 10,000 most abundant clones per sample. Public T cell clones, averaging fewer than five per sample, were removed before analysis. An abundance difference of at least 32-fold between compartments was the criterion for calling clonotypes tumor-enriched or baseline blood-enriched. A beta-binomial differential abundance model was used to identify clonotypes that were expanded or contracted between blood time points. Tumor-blood repertoire similarity was measured with the Baroni-Urbani and Buser coefficient, and groups were compared using two-tailed Wilcoxon tests in R. The clones in this table, taken by TCRdb from immuneACCESS, are in-frame only. Not every clone is retained; where verified, under half of the shortfall comes from an unresolved V gene, and the cause of the rest is unknown. V and J calls and clone size come straight from that table; D and trimming were deduced from the DNA. Counted in this sample were about 150,000 clones; roughly 90% of them appeared once. The leading ten clones occupy approximately 13% of the sample.

This specimen's time point label, per the study, means: blood 2 weeks post-SBRT. Interpreted using the paper, the treatment or condition label stands for: 15 Gy SBRT to primary tumor, nephrectomy 4 weeks later. To follow tumor-enriched clonotypes, serial peripheral blood was collected from radiation-treated patients at baseline and at 2 weeks and 4 weeks after SBRT. All patients had renal cell carcinoma with clear cell pathology. The QIAamp DNA Blood Mini Kit (Qiagen) was used to prepare genomic DNA for TCR sequencing. The analyses included just those samples that passed every quality control check. The full study reports these points: In blood, the top tumor clonotypes increased between baseline and 2 weeks post-radiation and then shrank by 4 weeks, which suggests that tumor-resident clones expanded only transiently. With a single-armed trial design, the study had no way to address how radiation dose or scheduling affects the TCR repertoire. Because pretreatment tumor biopsies were not available, the study could not determine whether clonotypes were already present within the tumor at baseline. Tracking of blood repertoire dynamics stopped at more than three weeks after treatment, with no follow-up past that point.

Remarks on this clone: Its cognate antigen has yet to be identified. No much larger clone exists at a distance of one base, and base qualities are not known.

Including cysteine and phenylalanine, the CDR3 has 17 amino acids. This entry keeps only the CDR3 DNA: 51 bases, framed from base 1. Via the germline V gene, CDR1 is SGHAT and CDR2 FQNNGV. The V end loses 5 bases and the J end loses 0 bases, and a stretch of 17 bases separates them. The chain uses TRBV11-2 and TRBJ1-5; the D segment could be TRBD1, given 5 matching bases. Source: blood, taken from a patient whose treatment included radiotherapy and nephrectomy. This sequence was found in a woman aged 50 to 60 with renal cell carcinoma. The nucleotide sequence is TGTGCCAGCAGCGCCCGTCGGGGGGGGAATAGCAATCAGCCCCAGCATTTT. Translated, this is CASSARRGGNSNQPQHF.